This note documents a single T cell receptor (beta chain) sequence. Antigen specificity is unknown. cDNA synthesis used the whole RNA isolate, giving expressed TCRB sequences. The average output of naive, central memory and regulatory T cell samples was several million reads. Assay used: immunoSEQ multiplex PCR; TCRdb lists only in-frame clones, some missing. This sample has 450,000 to 550,000 clones, with around 30% found just once. These data come from a study of beta chain features in type 1 diabetes. About the study: Patients did not differ from healthy donors in age, gender or cell yield. Study-wide findings and caveats: The VDJ junctions of type 1 diabetes patients carried fewer insertions and more deletions.

The sequenced sample was naive CD4+ T cells from blood. This clonotype originated in a man aged 18 to 30 in good health.

The CDR3 bases are TGTGCCACCGGAGGGCGGGGGGAGCAGTTCTTC. This encodes CATGGRGEQFF. The chain couples TRBV7-8 to TRBJ2-1; 7 nucleotides agree with TRBD2. Germline CDR1 reads SGHVS; CDR2 reads FQNEAQ. Losses at the gene ends were 10 bases for V and 10 bases for J; bases not matched to a gene: 7. The CDR3 spans 11 residues.